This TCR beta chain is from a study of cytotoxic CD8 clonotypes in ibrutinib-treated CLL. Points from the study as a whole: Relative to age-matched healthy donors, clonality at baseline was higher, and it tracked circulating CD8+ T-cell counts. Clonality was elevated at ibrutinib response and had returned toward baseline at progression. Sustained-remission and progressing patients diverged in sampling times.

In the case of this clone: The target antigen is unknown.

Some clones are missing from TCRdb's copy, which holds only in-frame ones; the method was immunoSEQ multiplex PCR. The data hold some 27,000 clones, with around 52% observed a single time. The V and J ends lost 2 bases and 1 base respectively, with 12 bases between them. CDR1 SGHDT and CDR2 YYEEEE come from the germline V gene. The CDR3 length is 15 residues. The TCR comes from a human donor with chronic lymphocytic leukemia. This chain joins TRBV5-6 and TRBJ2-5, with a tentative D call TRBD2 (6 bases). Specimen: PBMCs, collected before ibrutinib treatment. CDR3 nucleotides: TGTGCCAGCAGCTTCGTATACGGGAGCCAAGAGACCCAGTACTTC. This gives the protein CASSFVYGSQETQYF.